One and the same sample provided the 17 T cell receptor beta chains below, sequenced in a study of blood T cells in healthy people across ages. Through a sample-barcoded 5' primer and a J-beta primer mix, a second PCR was run for roughly 7 to 12 cycles. MiXCR, applied by TCRdb to the 5' RACE reads, yields one record per CDR3 protein. Seen here are 1.5 million to 2 million distinct CDR3 sequences, 34% observed once, and the top ten hold approximately 10%. Material: blood. The source of these receptors is a woman aged 25 to 39 in good health.

The genes are TRBV7-2 and TRBJ2-5; 7 nucleotides match TRBD1. The CDR3 extends over 17 amino acids. The V gene's germline CDR1 is SGHTA and CDR2 FQGNSA. J gave up 5 bases and V 4 bases, and 16 bases lay outside the gene matches. In nucleotides, the CDR3 is TGTGCCAGCAGCTCCCTTTACCTGACAGGGTTCGACGAGACCCAGTACTTC. Translating it yields CASSSLYLTGFDETQYF.

The chain joins TRBV9 to TRBJ2-1, with 10 bases matching TRBD2. CDR1 is SGDLS and CDR2 is YYNGEE in the germline V gene. The CDR3 length is 18 residues. V lost 5 bases to trimming and J lost 9 bases; unmatched junction nucleotides: 20. CDR3 sequence (DNA): TGTGCCAGCAGTCCTTGGGGACTAGCGCCCCAAGGGGGAGGTGAGCAGTTCTTC. Amino acid sequence: CASSPWGLAPQGGGEQFF.

This clonotype was seen many times. The chain recombines TRBV11-2 with TRBJ2-7; the match to TRBD2 covers 8 bases. Losses at the gene ends were 8 bases for V and 2 bases for J; bases not matched to a gene: 11. The germline gives CDR1 SGHAT, CDR2 FQNNGV. The CDR3 length is 15 residues. The CDR3 region is CASSLGAGATYEQYF. As DNA, the CDR3 is TGTGCCAGCTCACTCGGAGCGGGGGCTACCTACGAGCAGTACTTC.

In the case of this clonotype: This may be a read error, as it is one base from a much larger clone. V is TRBV4-1 and J is TRBJ2-7; 14 nucleotides line up with TRBD2. There are 15 residues in the CDR3. CDR1 is MGHRA, CDR2 YSYEKL, per germline. CDR3 sequence: CASSPRLAGGYGQYF. The CDR3, as DNA: TGCGCCAGCAGCCCAAGACTAGCGGGAGGGTACGGGCAGTACTTC.

Details on this clonotype: An end of the junction does not agree with germline; a read error may underlie this. The V call is TRBV12-3 or TRBV12-4, the J call TRBJ2-3; D gene ambiguous. The CDR3 is made up of 12 amino acids. The CDR3 protein is CASSQNTDAQYF. In DNA form, the CDR3 reads TGTGCCAGCAGTCAAAATACAGATGCGCAGTATTTT.

The chain couples TRBV12-3 or TRBV12-4 to TRBJ2-5; 10 bases line up with TRBD2. The end of the DNA aligns better with TRBJ2-7, so the J call may be wrong. This CDR3 comprises 15 residues. The CDR3 DNA follows: TGTGCCAGCAGTAGGGAACTAGCGGGAATCGACGAGCAGTACTTC. Translating it yields CASSRELAGIDEQYF.

Details on this clonotype: A much larger clonotype is one base distant, so this may be a read error. This rearrangement joins TRBV6-1 to TRBJ2-5; a weak D match, TRBD2 (6 bases). In germline, CDR1 is MNHNS, CDR2 SASEGT. CDR3 size: 16 residues. CDR3 sequence reads: CVSSPPVGGAQETQYF. In nucleotides, the CDR3 is TGTGTCAGCAGTCCCCCGGTGGGCGGGGCCCAAGAGACCCAGTACTTC.

This clonotype was seen a few times. The chain combines TRBV6-5 with TRBJ1-2; 7 nucleotides agree with TRBD1. V dropped 2 bases and J dropped 3; count of bases not matched to a gene: 6. Germline lookup yields CDR1 MNHEY and CDR2 SVGAGI. The CDR3 has 15 residues. CDR3 sequence: CASSYRPGGDYGYTF. The CDR3 DNA follows: TGTGCCAGCAGTTACCGCCCAGGGGGGGACTATGGCTACACCTTC.

This clonotype was found many times. The chain recombines TRBV29-1 with TRBJ2-5; TRBD1 aligns across 7 bases. This CDR3 region has 15 residues. From germline, CDR1 is SQVTM and CDR2 ANQGSEA. V shed 4 bases, J shed 5 bases, and the junction held 13 bases outside the gene matches. The CDR3 sequence is CSVAGGQAKGETQYF. The CDR3 DNA follows: TGCAGCGTTGCTGGAGGACAGGCAAAAGGGGAGACCCAGTACTTC.

This clonotype was seen a few times. The J gene is TRBJ2-7, the V gene TRBV27, with TRBD2 as a possible D gene (6 bases). This CDR3 is 15 amino acids long. From germline, CDR1 is MNHEY and CDR2 SMNVEV (reference sequence). V lost 5 bases to trimming and J lost 3 bases, with 17 bases between them. CDR3 residues: CASSTLGGVNYEQYF. In DNA, the CDR3 is TGTGCCAGCAGTACCCTGGGGGGTGTCAACTACGAGCAGTACTTC.

This clonotype occurred a few times. V is TRBV11-1 and J is TRBJ2-3; unclear D gene. Germline V CDR1 and CDR2: SGHAT, FQDESV (reference sequence). V dropped 7 bases and J dropped 0 bases, with 11 bases sitting between them. This CDR3 spans 14 amino acids. CDR3 amino acids: CASTLQASTDTQYF. CDR3 sequence (DNA): TGTGCCAGCACGCTGCAGGCGAGCACAGATACGCAGTATTTT.

The J gene is TRBJ2-7, the V gene TRBV5-1; no firm D call. Germline V gene sequence: CDR1 SGHRS, CDR2 YFSETQ. With 4 bases removed from V and 3 bases from J, the gap between germline ends came to 11 bases. The CDR3 consists of 13 residues. The CDR3 region has the DNA TGCGCCAGCAGCCCCCTGGGTCGCTACGAGCAGTACTTC. This gives the protein CASSPLGRYEQYF.

The gene calls are TRBV11-3 and TRBJ2-1; 9 bases are a match to TRBD2. The V and J ends lost 5 bases and 11 bases, in that order; junction bases with no gene match: 16. CDR1 and CDR2 from the germline V gene are SGHNT and YENEEA. The CDR3 has 16 residues. DNA of the CDR3: TGTGCCAGCAGCCCAACGTGGGGTCGGCGGGGGGGTAAGCAGTTCTTC. Translating it yields CASSPTWGRRGGKQFF. Using reference TRBV11-3 and TRBJ2-1 for the parts outside the CDR3, the full variable domain is EAGVVQSPRYKIIEKKQPVAFWCNPISGHNTLYWYLQNLGQGPELLIRYENEEAVDDSQLPKDRFSAERLKGVDSTLKIQPAELGDSAVYLCASSPTWGRRGGKQFFGPGTRLTVL.

This clonotype was found a few times. The V and J genes are TRBV12-3 or TRBV12-4 and TRBJ1-2; TRBD1 is a possible D gene (5 bases). V was pared by 3 bases and J by 4 bases, with 9 bases between. The CDR3 has 13 amino acids. CDR3 in DNA: TGTGCCAGCAGTTTGGACACCTTCTATGGCTACACCTTC. Its protein is CASSLDTFYGYTF.

V gene TRBV29-1 combines with J gene TRBJ2-2; 7 nucleotides align to TRBD1. This CDR3 region has 15 residues. The germline V gene encodes CDR1 SQVTM and CDR2 ANQGSEA. Trimming cost V 6 bases and J 2 bases; bases outside gene matches: 9. CDR3 DNA: TGCAGCGTGAGGACGAACAGGGGCAACACCGGGGAGCTGTTTTTT. Translation gives CSVRTNRGNTGELFF.

This clonotype was seen more than once but under ten times. The chain carries TRBV6-2 or TRBV6-3 and TRBJ2-5, with TRBD2 matching 9 bases. The CDR3 runs 16 residues. Trimming cost V 2 bases and J 5 bases; bases outside gene matches: 9. Germline values: CDR1 MNHEY, CDR2 SVGEGT. The CDR3 DNA follows: TGTGCCAGCAGTTACGCTGTAGCGGGAGATCGTGAGACCCAGTACTTC. This translates into CASSYAVAGDRETQYF.

The table lists this clonotype with a few counts. The genes are TRBV30 and TRBJ1-1; unclear D gene. CDR1 and CDR2 (germline): GTSNPN, SVGIG (reference sequence). Trimming took off 5 bases at V and 11 bases at J, with 18 bases between the two ends. CDR3 length equals 12 residues. The DNA of the CDR3 is TGTGCCTGGGACGGAGGACCCAGTGGGGCTTTCTTT. This gives the protein CAWDGGPSGAFF.